This T cell receptor (beta chain) was sequenced in a study of cytomegalovirus exposure and HLA in healthy donors. Study-level findings and limits: An Asian-associated ancestry cluster reportedly showed fewer N-insertions than the approximately 600-donor mean in a later analysis. A likely sequencing artifact accounted for one observed cluster of highly shared sequence variants.

V lost 1 base and J lost 3, with 14 bases in between. The CDR3 contains 15 residues. Germline V gene lookup returns CDR1 SGHRS and CDR2 YFSETQ. Points on this clone: Its specificity is not known.

Both 60 Vbeta primers and 13 Jbeta primers went into the PCR. Clones were sequenced by immunoSEQ multiplex PCR, and TCRdb holds only the in-frame ones, with some missing. The sample includes about 130,000 clones, about 78% of them seen just once. This chain links TRBV5-1 with TRBJ2-7, with D possibly TRBD1 on 5 matching bases. The source material was PBMCs. The sequence derives from a female donor in good health and CMV-seronegative. CDR3 region: CASSLNARAGYEQYF. CDR3 DNA sequence: TGCGCCAGCAGCTTGAATGCCAGGGCAGGCTACGAGCAGTACTTC.